Described below is a single TCR beta chain sequence and its context. Its target is unknown. The same CDR3 arises from other DNA sequences in this sample as well. Healthy donors had no documented immune events, such as infections, while sampled. Generated by immunoSEQ multiplex PCR, the TCRdb table keeps only in-frame clones and is missing some. In the table there are about 76,000 clones, about four fifths of which are singletons. The data are from a study of identifying expanded T cells in peripheral blood. Overall study results and limits: Differentially abundant clones: roughly 1.3 between replicates, roughly 16 at roughly 2 weeks, 18 to 20 at four.

CDR1 and CDR2 (germline): SGHNT, YENEEA. The CDR3 spans 14 residues. The V end was cut by 0 bases, the J end by 0 bases, with 4 bases between. Sequenced: blood. The V gene is TRBV11-3, the J gene TRBJ2-3; no definite D call. The clonotype comes from a person aged 18-70 years in good health. CDR3 amino acids: CASSLETSTDTQYF. DNA for the CDR3: TGTGCCAGCAGCTTAGAGACTAGCACAGATACGCAGTATTTT.